The next 9 T cell receptor beta chains were all read from a single sample in a study of T cells in Graves' hyperthyroidism and ophthalmopathy. Researchers took RNA transcripts and amplified the TCR beta CDR3 regions from them. The primer set for the first-round RT-PCR of the TCR CDR3 was HTBI. TCRdb re-called the multiplex PCR reads with MiXCR, one entry per CDR3 protein. Here the sample spans approximately 250,000 distinct CDR3 sequences, about 24% being singletons. The sample comprised blood. The source of these receptors is a middle-aged woman with Graves' ophthalmopathy.

This clonotype has a count of ten or more. The V call is TRBV2, the J call TRBJ1-2, with a tentative D call TRBD1 (5 bases). V was shortened by 7 bases and J by 3 bases, with 12 bases between the two germline ends. The CDR3 runs 13 residues. Germline V CDR1 and CDR2: SNHLY, FYNNEI. The CDR3 here is CASTPRQHYGYTF. CDR3 sequence (DNA): TGTGCCAGCACTCCAAGACAGCACTATGGCTACACCTTC.

Many counts were recorded for this clonotype. A clone one base away is much larger, so this may be a read error. The J gene is TRBJ1-5, the V gene TRBV2; D is unresolved. The CDR3 runs to 13 residues. Germline V gives CDR1 SNHLY, CDR2 FYNNEI. Trimming left V 4 bases short and J 6 bases short, with 10 bases between. The CDR3 here is CASSAGSSQPQHF. The CDR3 nucleotides are TGTGCCAGCAGTGCAGGCAGTAGTCAGCCCCAGCATTTT.

Ten or more counts support this clonotype. The chain links TRBV24-1 to TRBJ2-5; D call uncertain. The CDR3 is made up of 16 amino acids. The ends were cut back, 4 bases at V and 3 bases at J, with 17 bases in the middle. Germline assignment: CDR1 KGHDR and CDR2 SFDVKD. This CDR3 reads CATSDPGPGTKETQYF. As DNA, the CDR3 is TGTGCCACCAGTGACCCCGGACCCGGTACCAAAGAGACCCAGTACTTC.

To note about this clonotype: A much larger clone is a single base away; this may be a read error. The chain has TRBV3-1 and TRBJ1-5, with D uncertain. The germline gives CDR1 LGHDT, CDR2 YNNKEL (reference sequence). The CDR3 runs 14 residues. V lost 5 bases and J 7 bases, leaving 15 bases between the germline ends. The CDR3 sequence is CASSGTGMGQPQHF. The CDR3 DNA follows: TGTGCCAGCAGCGGTACCGGGATGGGACAGCCCCAGCATTTT.

This clonotype appeared many times. This chain uses TRBV24-1 with TRBJ1-1; D gene unclear. The CDR3 runs 11 residues. Deletions cut 5 bases from V and 5 bases from J, with 5 bases between. Per the germline V gene, CDR1 is KGHDR and CDR2 is SFDVKD. The chain's CDR3 is CATSVGTEAFF. In nucleotides, the CDR3 is TGTGCCACCAGTGTGGGTACTGAAGCTTTCTTT.

This clonotype was picked up one time. The germline gene is not matched at one end of the junction; a read error may be the cause. The chain uses TRBV27 and TRBJ1-5; D not certain. The CDR3 length is 14 residues. Germline values: CDR1 MNHEY, CDR2 SMNVEV (reference sequence). CDR3 residues: CASSWIGNNQPQRF. The CDR3 DNA follows: TGTGCCAGCAGCTGGATAGGGAATAATCAGCCCCAGCGTTTT.

In its sample, this clonotype was seen many times. The chain links TRBV4-2 to TRBJ2-7, with D uncertain. Germline lookup yields CDR1 LGHNA and CDR2 YNFKEQ. V was clipped by 0 bases and J by 3 bases, with 15 bases between them. The CDR3 loop spans 16 amino acids. The CDR3 region is CASSQDYPSINYEQYF. The DNA of the CDR3 is TGTGCCAGCAGCCAAGATTACCCCTCGATCAACTACGAGCAGTACTTC.

This clonotype came up many times. The CDR3 region has the DNA TGTGCCACCAGTGTTGGGGGGGCTGGTTTGGAGACCCAGTACTTC. This sequence encodes CATSVGGAGLETQYF. The chain is built from TRBV24-1 and TRBJ2-5; tentative D call: TRBD2 (7 bases). This CDR3 comprises 15 residues. Between the trimmed V and J ends, which lost 5 bases and 5 bases, there was a span of 17 bases. CDR1 and CDR2 (germline): KGHDR, SFDVKD.

This clonotype was seen at least ten times. The chain uses TRBV30 and TRBJ1-5; maybe TRBD1 (5 bases). The ends were cut back, 1 base at V and 7 bases at J, with 14 bases in the middle. Germline V gene data show CDR1 as GTSNPN and CDR2 as SVGIG (reference sequence). The CDR3 is made up of 14 amino acids. The CDR3 region is CAWSALFGGQPQHF. In DNA, the CDR3 is TGTGCCTGGAGTGCTTTATTTGGGGGACAGCCCCAGCATTTT.